The clone carrying this T cell receptor (beta chain) has a count of ten or more. Its target is not known. Trimming took off 2 bases at V and 3 bases at J, with 4 bases between the two ends. From germline, CDR1 is SGHTA and CDR2 FQGNSA. This CDR3 has 13 amino acids. Breast cancer patients provided tissue from their axillary draining lymph nodes. This sample is part of a study of breast tumors, draining lymph nodes, adjacent tissues. Study-level results: Most tumor T cells seemingly derive from lymph node, then expand in tumor. Data only fit, rather than demonstrated, lymph node origin of most tumor T cells. Luminal-like breast cancer showed significantly higher tumor–nontumor repertoire similarity than basal-like. Tumors had less TCR diversity than lymph nodes, more than nontumor tissue.

TCRdb re-derived calls from the multiplex PCR reads in MiXCR, one entry per CDR3 protein. Among about 270,000 distinct CDR3 sequences, 30% to 35% were seen once, and the ten largest hold over 0.95%. Specimen: axillary lymph node tissue. The chain combines TRBV7-2 with TRBJ1-4; D gene ambiguous. The TCR originated in a female donor with breast cancer. Some clones in this sample may be carry-over from other donors' samples. The CDR3 loop is CASSLSPNEKLFF. Written as DNA, the CDR3 is TGTGCCAGCAGCTTAAGCCCTAATGAAAAACTGTTTTTT.